This T cell receptor beta chain originates from a study of radiotherapy plus CTLA-4 blockade in lung cancer. This CDR3 has 17 residues. V was cut by 3 bases and J by 0 bases, with 16 bases left in between. The germline V gene has CDR1 LGHNA and CDR2 YNFKEQ. Method: immunoSEQ multiplex PCR; TCRdb's copy keeps in-frame clones and lacks some. The data hold about 40,000 clones, with more than 75% observed a single time. A word on this clone: Its specificity is not known.

Regarding the study as a whole: Among reported predictors of response, early blood T cell clone dynamics with interferon-beta performed best. In blood, tumor-derived TCR clones expanded after radiotherapy plus ipilimumab.

The chain has TRBV4-2 and TRBJ2-3; tentatively, D is TRBD2 (6 bases). The source was peripheral blood, collected from a patient treated with radiotherapy plus ipilimumab. This TCR derives from a human donor with non-small cell lung cancer that progressed on radiotherapy plus ipilimumab. CDR3 sequence: CASSHTSAGRSTDTQYF. In DNA form, the CDR3 reads TGTGCCAGCAGCCATACATCGGCGGGGCGTAGCACAGATACGCAGTATTTT.